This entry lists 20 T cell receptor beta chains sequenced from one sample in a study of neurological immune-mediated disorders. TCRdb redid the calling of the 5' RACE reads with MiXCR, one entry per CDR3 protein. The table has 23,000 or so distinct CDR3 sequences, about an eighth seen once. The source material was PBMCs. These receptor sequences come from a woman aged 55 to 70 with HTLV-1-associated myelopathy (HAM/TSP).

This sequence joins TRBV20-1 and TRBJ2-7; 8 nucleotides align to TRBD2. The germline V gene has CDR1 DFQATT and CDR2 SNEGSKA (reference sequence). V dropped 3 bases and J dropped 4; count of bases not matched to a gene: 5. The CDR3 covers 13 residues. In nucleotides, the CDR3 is TGCAGTGCTAGGCGGGGGGCCAGGTACGAGCAGTACTTC. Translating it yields CSARRGARYEQYF.

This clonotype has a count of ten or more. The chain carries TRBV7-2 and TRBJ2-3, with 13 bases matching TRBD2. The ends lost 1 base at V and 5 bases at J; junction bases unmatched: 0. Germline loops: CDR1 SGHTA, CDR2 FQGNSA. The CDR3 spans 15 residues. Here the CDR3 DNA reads TGTGCCAGCAGCTTAGGACTAGCGGGGGGAGATACGCAGTATTTT. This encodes CASSLGLAGGDTQYF.

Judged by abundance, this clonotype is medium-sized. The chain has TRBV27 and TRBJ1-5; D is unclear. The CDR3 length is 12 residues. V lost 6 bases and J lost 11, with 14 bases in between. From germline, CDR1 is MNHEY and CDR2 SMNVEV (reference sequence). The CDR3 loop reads CASSQLGSAQHF. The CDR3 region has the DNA TGTGCCAGCAGCCAATTGGGCTCGGCCCAGCATTTT.

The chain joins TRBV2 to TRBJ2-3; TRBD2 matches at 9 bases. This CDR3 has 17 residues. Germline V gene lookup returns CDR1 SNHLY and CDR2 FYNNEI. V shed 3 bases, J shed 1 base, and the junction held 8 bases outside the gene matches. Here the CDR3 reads CASSDRRAGGRTDTQYF. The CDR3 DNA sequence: TGTGCCAGCAGTGACCGCAGAGCGGGGGGTCGCACAGATACGCAGTATTTT.

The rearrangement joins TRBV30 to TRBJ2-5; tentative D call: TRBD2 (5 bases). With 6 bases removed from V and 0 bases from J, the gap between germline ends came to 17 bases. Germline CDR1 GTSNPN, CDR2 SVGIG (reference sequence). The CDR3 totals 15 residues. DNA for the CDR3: TGTGCCTGCCCGCGCCTGGCGGGTGACCAAGAGACCCAGTACTTC. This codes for CACPRLAGDQETQYF. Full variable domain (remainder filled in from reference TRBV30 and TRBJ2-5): SQTIHQWPATLVQPVGSPLSLECTVEGTSNPNLYWYRQAAGRGLQLLFYSVGIGQISSEVPQNLSASRPQDRQFILSSKKLLLSDSGFYLCACPRLAGDQETQYFGPGTRLLVL.

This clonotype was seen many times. The CDR3 protein is CASSPYSTNTEAFF. As DNA, the CDR3 is TGTGCCAGCTCACCCTATAGCACGAACACTGAAGCTTTCTTT. This sequence joins TRBV18 and TRBJ1-1; D is unresolved. Between the trimmed V and J ends, which lost 3 bases and 1 base, there was a span of 9 bases. This CDR3 has 14 residues. Germline lookup yields CDR1 KGHSH and CDR2 LQKENI.

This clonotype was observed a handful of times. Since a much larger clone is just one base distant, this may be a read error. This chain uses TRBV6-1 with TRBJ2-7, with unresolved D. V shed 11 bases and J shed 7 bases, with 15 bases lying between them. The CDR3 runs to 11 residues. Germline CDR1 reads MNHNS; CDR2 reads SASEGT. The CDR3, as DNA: TGTGCCGCCACGGAAGATGGGGAGCAGTACTTC. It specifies CAATEDGEQYF.

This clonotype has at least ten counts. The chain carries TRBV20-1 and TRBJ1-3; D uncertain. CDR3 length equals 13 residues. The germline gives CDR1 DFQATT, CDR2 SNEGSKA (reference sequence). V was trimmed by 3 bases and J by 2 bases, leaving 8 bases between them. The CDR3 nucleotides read TGCAGTGCTAGTGAGGGTCCTGGAAACACCATATATTTT. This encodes CSASEGPGNTIYF.

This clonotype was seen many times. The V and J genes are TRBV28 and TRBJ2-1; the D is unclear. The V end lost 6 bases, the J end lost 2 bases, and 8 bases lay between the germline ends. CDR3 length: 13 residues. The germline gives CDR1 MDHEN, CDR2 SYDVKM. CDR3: CASSIGTYNEQFF. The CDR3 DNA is TGTGCCAGCAGCATAGGGACCTACAATGAGCAGTTCTTC. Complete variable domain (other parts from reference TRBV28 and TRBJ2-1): DVKVTQSSRYLVKRTGEKVFLECVQDMDHENMFWYRQDPGLGLRLIYFSYDVKMKEKGDIPEGYSVSREKKERFSLILESASTNQTSMYLCASSIGTYNEQFFGPGTRLTVL.

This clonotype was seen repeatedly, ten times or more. The CDR3 reads CATSDSDAEPTDTQYF. The CDR3 nucleotides are TGTGCCACCAGTGATTCTGACGCGGAACCCACAGATACGCAGTATTTT. The chain is built from TRBV24-1 and TRBJ2-3; D is uncertain. Looked up from germline, CDR1 is KGHDR and CDR2 is SFDVKD. V shed 2 bases and J shed 2 bases, with 13 bases lying between them. The CDR3 covers 16 residues.

CDR3 nucleotides: TGTGCCAGCAGCCGCCTCGGGGTTAGCGGGGGGAGTTGGTCCTACGAGCAGTACTTC. Its translation is CASSRLGVSGGSWSYEQYF. The V and J genes are TRBV6-5 and TRBJ2-7, with 10 bases matching TRBD2. V shed 6 bases and J 1 base; nucleotides not matched to a gene: 18. Germline CDR1 is MNHEY and CDR2 is SVGAGI. The CDR3 runs 19 residues.

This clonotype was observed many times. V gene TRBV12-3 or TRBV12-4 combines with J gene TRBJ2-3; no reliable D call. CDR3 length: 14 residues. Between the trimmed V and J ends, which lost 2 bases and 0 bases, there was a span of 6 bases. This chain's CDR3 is CASSLLWSTDTQYF. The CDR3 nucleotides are TGTGCCAGCAGTTTACTGTGGAGCACAGATACGCAGTATTTT.

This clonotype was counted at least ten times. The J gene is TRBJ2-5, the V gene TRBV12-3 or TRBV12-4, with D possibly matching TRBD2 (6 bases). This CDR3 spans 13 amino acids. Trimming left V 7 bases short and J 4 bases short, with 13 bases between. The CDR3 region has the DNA TGTGCCAGCATCAGGGACTTACGAGAGACCCAGTACTTC. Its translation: CASIRDLRETQYF.

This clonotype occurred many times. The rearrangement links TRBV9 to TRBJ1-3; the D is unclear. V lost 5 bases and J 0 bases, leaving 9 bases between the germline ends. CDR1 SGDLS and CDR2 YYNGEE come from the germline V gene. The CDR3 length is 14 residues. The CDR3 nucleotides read TGTGCCAGCAGTGATCAGGTCTCTGGAAACACCATATATTTT. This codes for CASSDQVSGNTIYF.

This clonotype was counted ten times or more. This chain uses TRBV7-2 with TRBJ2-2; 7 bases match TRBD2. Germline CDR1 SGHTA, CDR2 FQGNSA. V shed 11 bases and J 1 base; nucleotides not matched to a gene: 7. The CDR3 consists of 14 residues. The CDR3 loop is CASSLAVNTGELFF. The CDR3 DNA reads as TGTGCCTCCTCCCTAGCGGTGAACACCGGGGAGCTGTTTTTT.

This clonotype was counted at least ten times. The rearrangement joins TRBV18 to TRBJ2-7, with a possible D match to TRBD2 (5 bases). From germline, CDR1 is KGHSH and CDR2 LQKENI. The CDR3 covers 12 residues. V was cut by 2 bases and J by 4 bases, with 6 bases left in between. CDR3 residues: CASSPEGYEQYF. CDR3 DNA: TGTGCCAGCTCACCAGAGGGATACGAGCAGTACTTC.

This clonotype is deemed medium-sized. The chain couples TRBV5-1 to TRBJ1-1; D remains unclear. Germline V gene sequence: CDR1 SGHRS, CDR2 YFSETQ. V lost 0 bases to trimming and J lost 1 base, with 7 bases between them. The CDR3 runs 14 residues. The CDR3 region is CASSLGIENTEAFF. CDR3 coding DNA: TGCGCCAGCAGCTTGGGTATAGAGAACACTGAAGCTTTCTTT.

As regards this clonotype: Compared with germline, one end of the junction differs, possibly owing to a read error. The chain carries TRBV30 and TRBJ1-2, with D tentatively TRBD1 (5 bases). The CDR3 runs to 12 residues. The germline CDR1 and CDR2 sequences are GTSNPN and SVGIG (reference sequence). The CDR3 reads CAWRWGVYDYTF. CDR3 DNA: TGTGCCTGGAGGTGGGGGGTCTATGACTACACCTTC.

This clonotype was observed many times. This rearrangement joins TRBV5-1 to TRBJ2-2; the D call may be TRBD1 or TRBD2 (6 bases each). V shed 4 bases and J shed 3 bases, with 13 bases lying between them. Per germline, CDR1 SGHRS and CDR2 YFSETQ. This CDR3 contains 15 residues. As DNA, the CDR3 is TGCGCCAGCAGCATACAGGGACTGGACACCGGGGAGCTGTTTTTT. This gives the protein CASSIQGLDTGELFF.

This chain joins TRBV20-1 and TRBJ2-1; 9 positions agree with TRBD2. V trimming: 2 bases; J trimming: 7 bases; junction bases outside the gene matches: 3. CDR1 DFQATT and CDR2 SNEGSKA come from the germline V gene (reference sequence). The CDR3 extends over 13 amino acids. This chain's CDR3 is CSARPSGANEQFF. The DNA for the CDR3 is TGCAGTGCTAGACCTAGCGGGGCTAATGAGCAGTTCTTC.